This T cell receptor beta chain was observed in a study of blood T cell repertoires in COVID-19. Profiling relied on immunoSEQ multiplex PCR, and the TCRdb table lists in-frame clones only, not all of them. The sample lists about 140,000 clones; roughly 80% were seen once. Trimming removed 0 bases at V and 3 bases at J, with 9 bases between. The CDR3 is 14 residues long. CDR1 is SGHRS and CDR2 is YFSETQ in the germline V gene. The sample taken for sequencing was peripheral blood. V and J are TRBV5-1 and TRBJ1-1; D is perhaps TRBD1 (5 bases). The sequence was obtained from a human donor in a cohort sampled during active COVID-19. CDR3 sequence reads: CASSLAGGDTEAFF. The CDR3 bases are TGCGCCAGCAGCTTGGCCGGGGGGGACACTGAAGCTTTCTTT.